The rows below give T cell receptor beta chains drawn from one sample of a study of beta chain features in type 1 diabetes. Data came from immunoSEQ multiplex PCR; TCRdb stores just in-frame clones and leaves some out. The sample holds hundreds of thousands of clones, 11% to 15% seen once. The sample was naive CD4+ T cells from blood. The receptor set was obtained from a man aged 25 to 45 in good health. Each CDR3 is given with its conserved first and last residue. The D gene is left open where the match is weak. Clone size is stated in some rows and not others, as once, few, many or a class when expanded.

few	TRBV7-9	.	TRBJ1-6	CASSSSSWGSPLHF	TGTGCCAGCAGCTCAAGTTCGTGGGGTTCACCCCTCCACTTT
.	TRBV30	TRBD1	TRBJ1-1	CAWGGQRLSGTEAFF	TGTGCCTGGGGGGGACAGCGTCTATCAGGCACTGAAGCTTTCTTT
.	TRBV4-2	.	TRBJ1-1	CASSQDRTNTEAFF	TGTGCCAGCAGCCAAGATCGTACGAACACTGAAGCTTTCTTT
few	TRBV7-2	TRBD2	TRBJ2-5	CASSFSGGETQYF	TGTGCCAGCAGCTTCAGCGGGGGGGAGACCCAGTACTTC
.	TRBV14	.	TRBJ1-1	CASSQSINTEAFF	TGTGCCAGCAGCCAATCAATAAACACTGAAGCTTTCTTT
few	TRBV29-1	.	TRBJ2-1	CSVEGRSSYNEQFF	TGCAGCGTTGAAGGCCGCAGCTCCTACAATGAGCAGTTCTTC
.	TRBV27	.	TRBJ1-5	CASTWGGQPQHF	TGTGCCAGCACGTGGGGGGGTCAGCCCCAGCATTTT
.	TRBV14	.	TRBJ1-1	CASSHEIGRGEAFF	TGTGCCAGCAGCCATGAAATAGGGCGTGGTGAAGCTTTCTTT
few	TRBV11-2	.	TRBJ1-2	CASSRDDDYGYTF	TGTGCCAGCAGCCGGGACGACGACTATGGCTACACCTTC
few	TRBV4-3	TRBD2	TRBJ2-3	CASSQEGASGSTDTQYF	TGCGCCAGCAGCCAAGAAGGAGCTAGCGGGAGCACAGATACGCAGTATTTT
few	TRBV2	.	TRBJ2-1	CASSEPRLAPGDTRGDEQFF	TGTGCCAGCAGTGAACCCCGTCTAGCGCCCGGGGACACACGAGGCGATGAGCAGTTCTTC
.	TRBV18	.	TRBJ1-1	CASSPLPAVNTEAFF	TGTGCCAGCTCACCACTTCCGGCAGTGAACACTGAAGCTTTCTTT
.	TRBV11-3	TRBD2	TRBJ2-5	CASSRRSMAGGETQYF	TGTGCCAGCAGCCGCCGGAGTATGGCGGGAGGGGAGACCCAGTACTTC
.	TRBV6-6	.	TRBJ2-5	CASSYSSGQETQYF	TGTGCCAGCAGTTACTCGTCGGGGCAAGAGACCCAGTACTTC
few	TRBV7-2	TRBD2	TRBJ2-5	CASSLGSSGSWETQYF	TGTGCCAGCAGCTTAGGGAGTAGCGGGAGTTGGGAGACCCAGTACTTC
few	TRBV28	.	TRBJ2-3	CASSPSTDTQYF	TGTGCCAGCAGTCCAAGCACAGATACGCAGTATTTT
.	TRBV11-2	TRBD2	TRBJ2-1	CASSLDSGLAINEQFF	TGTGCCAGCAGCTTAGATTCGGGACTAGCGATCAATGAGCAGTTCTTC
.	TRBV19	.	TRBJ1-6	CASSIARSNSPLHF	TGTGCCAGTAGTATCGCCAGAAGTAATTCACCCCTCCACTTT
.	TRBV7-9	.	TRBJ1-2	CASSFLGDYYGYTF	TGTGCCAGCAGCTTCTTAGGGGACTACTATGGCTACACCTTC
.	TRBV19	.	TRBJ2-7	CASPRGVSYEQYF	TGTGCCAGCCCCAGGGGGGTCTCCTACGAGCAGTACTTC
few	TRBV10-3	TRBD1	TRBJ1-2	CAISPDRENYGYTF	TGTGCCATCAGCCCGGACAGGGAGAACTATGGCTACACCTTC
.	TRBV5-1	.	TRBJ2-1	CASSLGGSSYNEQFF	TGCGCCAGCAGCTTGGGAGGGAGTTCCTACAATGAGCAGTTCTTC
.	TRBV9	.	TRBJ2-3	CASSPGLITDTQYF	TGTGCCAGCAGCCCGGGACTGATCACAGATACGCAGTATTTT
few	TRBV25-1	TRBD1	TRBJ2-7	CASTLGTGVSEQYF	TGTGCCAGCACCCTAGGGACAGGGGTTTCCGAGCAGTACTTC
.	TRBV5-1	TRBD2	TRBJ2-7	CASSGGTSGRSYEQYF	TGCGCCAGCAGCGGCGGGACTAGCGGGCGCTCCTACGAGCAGTACTTC
.	TRBV19	.	TRBJ2-3	CASSADRDFDDTQYF	TGTGCCAGTAGTGCCGACCGGGACTTCGACGATACGCAGTATTTT
.	TRBV7-2	.	TRBJ2-7	CASSPEGRSYEQYF	TGTGCCAGCAGCCCCGAGGGCCGGTCCTACGAGCAGTACTTC
.	TRBV2	TRBD2	TRBJ2-3	CASITIPSGDTQYF	TGTGCCAGCATAACTATCCCTAGCGGGGATACGCAGTATTTT
.	TRBV5-1	.	TRBJ2-7	CASSLDSYYEQYF	TGCGCCAGCAGCTTGGACAGCTACTACGAGCAGTACTTC
.	TRBV30	.	TRBJ2-1	CAWNLWGRGNEQFF	TGTGCCTGGAATTTGTGGGGGAGGGGGAATGAGCAGTTCTTC
.	TRBV21-1	.	TRBJ2-1	CASSCQSGSHNEQFF	TGTGCCAGCAGCTGTCAATCCGGGTCCCACAATGAGCAGTTCTTC
.	TRBV10-3	TRBD1	TRBJ1-4	CAIRPGQGGEKLFF	TGTGCCATCAGGCCGGGACAGGGAGGCGAAAAACTGTTTTTT
.	TRBV9	.	TRBJ2-2	CASSYGPTGELFF	TGTGCCAGCAGCTACGGACCGACCGGGGAGCTGTTTTTT
.	TRBV6-6	.	TRBJ2-1	CASIRVWPPYNEQFF	TGTGCCAGCATCAGGGTGTGGCCCCCCTACAATGAGCAGTTCTTC
.	TRBV20-1	.	TRBJ2-7	CSASGGYEQYF	TGCAGTGCTTCCGGCGGCTACGAGCAGTACTTC
few	TRBV5-6	TRBD1	TRBJ2-2	CASTRDRGAGELFF	TGTGCCAGCACCCGGGACAGGGGAGCCGGGGAGCTGTTTTTT
few	TRBV7-9	.	TRBJ2-1	CASSFPGASYNEQFF	TGTGCCAGCAGCTTCCCCGGGGCTTCCTACAATGAGCAGTTCTTC
few	TRBV27	TRBD2	TRBJ2-1	CASGASGRYYNEQFF	TGTGCCAGCGGCGCTAGCGGGAGGTATTACAATGAGCAGTTCTTC
.	TRBV5-1	TRBD2	TRBJ2-7	CASSKGLAGAYEQYF	TGCGCCAGCAGCAAGGGACTAGCGGGGGCCTACGAGCAGTACTTC
few	TRBV30	.	TRBJ1-1	CAWSVRGLEAFF	TGTGCCTGGAGTGTACGGGGGCTCGAAGCTTTCTTT
many	TRBV7-9	.	TRBJ2-5	CASSPGGVETQYF	TGTGCCAGCAGCCCCGGAGGGGTGGAGACCCAGTACTTC
.	TRBV19	.	TRBJ1-5	CASSITTGSQPQHF	TGTGCCAGTAGTATAACAACAGGATCTCAGCCCCAGCATTTT